This T cell receptor (beta chain) was sequenced for a study of blood T cell repertoires in COVID-19. Study-wide background: The United States, Italy and Spain supplied acute and convalescent COVID-19 samples. T cells, B-cell-depleted T cells, or PBMCs supplied cDNA or gDNA.

This CDR3 comprises 16 residues. Trimming removed 4 bases from V and 8 bases from J, with 22 bases in between. Germline CDR1 is SGHRS and CDR2 is YFSETQ. In the authors' methods: Researchers report that nucleated cell counts were estimated from reference gene primer amplification. Libraries were prepared by immunoSEQ multiplex PCR; TCRdb keeps only in-frame clonotypes and omits some of them. D and trimming come from the DNA, and the V and J calls and clone size come from that table. The table shows about 300,000 clones, with more than 80% occurring only once. This clonotype was obtained from a man in his late teens or twenties who had recovered from COVID-19. The V call is TRBV5-1, the J call TRBJ2-1; D call uncertain. Sequencing input: peripheral blood. The CDR3 DNA reads TGCGCCAGCAGCGTGTCGCCGGGTCTCACCGGCGATGAGCAGTTCTTC. It yields the protein CASSVSPGLTGDEQFF.